A selection of T cell receptor beta chains follows, all from one sample in a study of blood T cell repertoires in COVID-19. The repertoire was sequenced with immunoSEQ multiplex PCR; TCRdb's copy has only in-frame clones and lacks some. This sample has just over 300,000 clones, with 70% to 90% found just once. Sequencing input: PBMCs or T cells enriched from blood (not recorded which). The receptors stem from a young man who had recovered from COVID-19. The CDR3 runs from the conserved cysteine through the conserved F or W. The order of the fields is V gene, clone size, J gene, D gene, CDR3 protein, CDR3 DNA. D genes are given only for firm matches. The size of a clone is reported for some rows only, either as once, few or many, or as a class for expanded clones.

TRBV7-8	.	TRBJ1-2	.	CASSLQAVDYGYTF	TGTGCCAGCAGCTTACAGGCAGTCGACTATGGCTACACCTTC
TRBV2	.	TRBJ2-3	TRBD2	CASSFLSGAQSDTQYF	TGTGCCAGCAGTTTCCTTAGCGGGGCACAGTCAGATACGCAGTATTTT
TRBV15	few	TRBJ1-6	.	CATSRDGQNNSPLHF	TGTGCCACCAGCAGAGATGGACAGAATAATTCACCCCTCCACTTT
TRBV5-8	.	TRBJ2-1	TRBD2	CASSLEGRGHDEQFF	TGTGCCAGCAGCTTGGAGGGGAGGGGCCACGATGAGCAGTTCTTC
TRBV6-5	.	TRBJ1-1	.	CASSLVLNTEAFF	TGTGCCAGCAGCCTAGTCCTGAACACTGAAGCTTTCTTT
TRBV7-9	few	TRBJ2-7	TRBD2	CASSRTSGRGPYEQYF	TGTGCCAGCAGCCGGACTAGCGGAAGGGGGCCCTACGAGCAGTACTTC
TRBV6-4	.	TRBJ2-7	TRBD1	CASSGGPGQGVLRGYEQYF	TGTGCCAGCAGTGGGGGACCGGGACAGGGGGTCCTCCGGGGATACGAGCAGTACTTC
TRBV19	.	TRBJ1-4	TRBD1	CASSLNRGTNEKLFF	TGTGCCAGTAGTTTAAACAGGGGTACTAATGAAAAACTGTTTTTT
TRBV19	.	TRBJ1-1	.	CAAGTEAFF	TGTGCAGCCGGCACTGAAGCTTTCTTT
TRBV23-1	.	TRBJ1-5	TRBD1	CASSQTWDRMSNQPQHF	TGCGCCAGCAGTCAAACCTGGGACAGAATGTCCAATCAGCCCCAGCATTTT
TRBV5-8	.	TRBJ2-3	TRBD1	CASSLGDRAQDTQYF	TGTGCCAGCAGCTTGGGGGACAGGGCCCAAGATACGCAGTATTTT
TRBV7-2	.	TRBJ1-1	TRBD1	CASSLDRGQPNTEAFF	TGTGCCAGCAGCTTAGACAGGGGACAGCCTAACACTGAAGCTTTCTTT
TRBV7-9	.	TRBJ2-5	TRBD1	CASSLYRGGQETQYF	TGTGCCAGCAGTTTGTACAGGGGTGGCCAAGAGACCCAGTACTTC
TRBV5-1	.	TRBJ2-2	TRBD1	CASSFLPTGVNTGELFF	TGCGCCAGCAGCTTTTTACCTACAGGGGTGAACACCGGGGAGCTGTTTTTT
TRBV10-3	.	TRBJ2-7	.	CAIKPGSDEQYF	TGTGCCATCAAGCCGGGGTCCGACGAGCAGTACTTC
TRBV9	.	TRBJ1-2	.	CASSVAVNYGYTF	TGTGCCAGCAGCGTAGCCGTTAACTATGGCTACACCTTC
TRBV21-1	.	TRBJ2-7	.	CASSKLDRDRGPYEQYF	TGTGCCAGCAGCAAATTAGACCGGGACAGGGGGCCCTACGAGCAGTACTTC
TRBV7-8	.	TRBJ2-7	.	CASSLEAGASYEQYF	TGTGCCAGCAGCTTAGAGGCAGGGGCATCCTACGAGCAGTACTTC
TRBV14	.	TRBJ2-5	TRBD2	CASSPGGTQIGETQYF	TGTGCCAGCAGCCCCGGGGGGACTCAAATCGGGGAGACCCAGTACTTC
TRBV11-1	.	TRBJ1-2	.	CASSLRGNGLGYTF	TGTGCCAGCAGCTTGCGAGGGAACGGGTTAGGCTACACCTTC
TRBV6-2/TRBV6-3	once	TRBJ2-1	TRBD2	CASSLDGGGYNEQFF	TGTGCCAGCAGTTTGGACGGGGGGGGATACAATGAGCAGTTCTTC
TRBV30	once	TRBJ1-5	.	CAWKTPGDQPQHF	TGTGCCTGGAAAACACCAGGGGACCAGCCCCAGCATTTT
TRBV7-8	.	TRBJ2-3	.	CASSPSRDTQYF	TGTGCCAGCAGCCCCTCCAGAGATACGCAGTATTTT
TRBV11-3	.	TRBJ2-3	TRBD1	CASSLDGQVSTDTQYF	TGTGCCAGCAGCTTAGACGGACAGGTTAGCACAGATACGCAGTATTTT
TRBV6-1	.	TRBJ2-1	TRBD2	CASSERRGNNEQFF	TGTGCCAGCAGTGAGCGGCGGGGGAACAATGAGCAGTTCTTC
TRBV2	.	TRBJ2-3	.	CASSEGGGTDTQYF	TGTGCCAGCAGTGAAGGCGGGGGCACAGATACGCAGTATTTT